The clone carrying this T cell receptor (beta chain) was detected a few times. Trimming removed 4 bases at V and 4 bases at J, with 16 bases between. Germline-derived CDR1 and CDR2 are SQVTM and ANQGSEA. The CDR3 loop spans 14 amino acids. This specimen belongs to a study of CD8+ T cells in alopecia areata. Study as a whole: Those treated were given oral tofacitinib at 5 to 10 mg twice daily. Treatment with tofacitinib (6 to 18 months) was followed by 6 months off drug.

RNA extraction and reverse transcription yielded cDNA as sequencing template. TCRdb's copy holds only in-frame clones and misses some; the assay was immunoSEQ multiplex PCR. The table includes around 200,000 clones, roughly 65% detected once. Alopecia areata patients provided lesional scalp punch biopsies and peripheral blood. The V gene is TRBV29-1, the J gene TRBJ1-1; D may be TRBD1 (5 bases). The receptor was isolated from a human donor with alopecia areata. Sequences were derived from CD4+ T cells sorted from blood, sampled at week 0. CDR3 bases: TGCAGCGTTGGCGCCGGGGGGTTGTCCACTGAAGCTTTCTTT. Translation gives CSVGAGGLSTEAFF.